This T cell receptor (beta chain) appears in the sequencing data of a study of T cell repertoires in cytomegalovirus infection. Study-wide background: It can be stated that public TCR beta signatures indicated CMV infection as well as a matching HLA type. Study observations and caveats: HLA-C-restricted, CMV-specific TCR beta clonotypes were dominant ex vivo.

Comments on this clonotype: No antigen is known for it.

MiXCR, run by TCRdb on the reads, gives a single entry per CDR3 protein. The sample lists some 400,000 distinct CDR3 sequences, 15% to 20% occurring once. This CDR3 has 16 residues. With 1 base removed from V and 5 bases from J, the gap between germline ends came to 18 bases. Germline loops: CDR1 DFQATT, CDR2 SNEGSKA (reference sequence). V is TRBV20-1 and J is TRBJ2-1; D possibly matches TRBD1 or TRBD2 (6 bases each). The receptor was isolated from a human donor in good health (CMV status not recorded). Some clones in this sample may be carry-over from other donors' samples. The sample taken for sequencing was PBMCs. CDR3 coding DNA: TGCAGTGCTAGAGGGAGTCCGGGGGACATCAACAATGAGCAGTTCTTC. Residues: CSARGSPGDINNEQFF.